Included here is one T cell receptor (beta chain) sequence, with context. Its matching antigen is unknown. This entry belongs to a study of cytomegalovirus exposure and HLA in healthy donors. Study results and limitations: It was in a later analysis that TCR association rates were seen to vary by HLA locus, highest for DRB1 and lowest for HLA-C. A missense DCLRE1C variant was associated with V- and J-gene trimming of TCR beta chains in a later analysis, and an independent cohort replicated the association. Immune exposure information available was restricted to CMV serostatus. Earlier findings revealed that most TCR beta V segments proved productive either about 90% or about 30% of the time.

This CDR3 spans 16 amino acids. Vbeta (60) and Jbeta (13) primers were used in the PCR. Clones were sequenced by immunoSEQ multiplex PCR, and TCRdb holds only the in-frame ones, with some missing. The sample includes roughly 120,000 clones. The V call is TRBV12-2, the J call TRBJ2-7; the D call of TRBD1 is as the table states it, not checked on the DNA. TRBV12-2 is a listed pseudogene. The sample comprised PBMCs. The sequence was collected from a man aged 30 to 45 in good health and CMV-seronegative. The DNA of the CDR3 is TGTGCAACCCGGTGCCCATGGGCCGGTAGCTCCTACGAGCAGTACTTC. Protein: CATRCPWAGSSYEQYF.